This T cell receptor beta chain was identified during a study of blood T cells in healthy people across ages. Study-wide points: Investigators treated diversity estimates from one million T cells as underestimates. Observed TCR beta diversity showed a strong correlation with the percentage of naive T cells as measured by flow cytometry.

There were healthy Caucasian individuals from Russia, aged roughly 6 to 95, serving as donors. About this clonotype itself: Its cognate antigen is unknown.

Next came a second PCR, run for about 7 to 12 cycles, which used a sample-barcoded 5' primer along with a J-beta primer mix. MiXCR, applied by TCRdb to the 5' RACE reads, yields one record per CDR3 protein. The sample includes 1,300,000 or so distinct CDR3 sequences, roughly 59% of them seen just once. Trimming pared 11 bases from V and 1 base from J, leaving 11 bases between. The length of the CDR3 is 12 residues. Germline V CDR1 and CDR2: MDHEN, SYDVKM. The sample consisted of blood. The V gene is TRBV28, the J gene TRBJ1-2; D gene unclear. This sequence originates from a man aged 18 to 29 in good health. CDR3 sequence reads: CAAWEVNYGYTF. The CDR3 DNA follows: TGTGCCGCCTGGGAGGTTAACTATGGCTACACCTTC.